This T cell receptor (beta chain) was sequenced during a study of Graves' ophthalmopathy and Graves' hyperthyroidism. For the study at large: Prior to any treatment, peripheral blood was collected at the time of initial diagnosis. Study outcomes and limitations: Most thyroid clonotypes expanded beyond 0.001 frequency were also found in blood. In predicting ophthalmopathy progression, the model reached 70% to 71% sensitivity and roughly 75% specificity.

Scientists amplified the TCR beta CDR3 regions from RNA transcripts. An opening RT-PCR round employed HTBI primers and preceded a second-round multiplex PCR. MiXCR, run by TCRdb on the multiplex PCR reads, gives a single entry per CDR3 protein. The sample includes about 740,000 distinct CDR3 sequences, 40% of them seen just once. As regards this clonotype: As yet, its antigen is unknown. One end of the junction is discordant with germline, which a read error may explain.

Researchers turned away patients with other autoimmune diseases, uncontrolled infections, pregnancy or lactation. The CDR3 consists of 10 residues. Looked up from germline, CDR1 is SEHNR and CDR2 is FQNEAQ (reference sequence). The V gene is TRBV7-9, the J gene TRBJ2-2, with D unclear. Sequences were obtained from peripheral blood. The TCR sequence derives from an adult man with Graves' ophthalmopathy. For the CDR3, the DNA is TGTGCCAGCAGCTTAGGGGCGGCGGTTTTT. Protein product: CASSLGAAVF.